The 5 T cell receptor beta chains presented below share a single source sample, sequenced in a study of blood T cell repertoires in COVID-19 (dated by TCRdb to 2020 to 2022). Library creation used the immunoSEQ multiplex PCR assay. The clones in this table, taken by TCRdb from immuneACCESS, are in-frame only. Not every clone is retained; where verified, under half of the shortfall comes from an unresolved V gene, and the cause of the rest is unknown. Here the sample has fewer than 110,000 clones; 85% to 95% occur a single time. Together, the top ten hold less than 1.5% of the sample. The specimen was peripheral blood. Receptors originate from a woman aged 25 to 45 with acute or convalescent COVID-19.

The chain employs TRBV18 and TRBJ1-2, with a tentative D call TRBD1 (5 bases). Germline V lookup: CDR1 KGHSH, CDR2 LQKENI. V was shortened by 6 bases and J by 5 bases, with 22 bases between the two germline ends. This CDR3 comprises 16 residues. CDR3 bases: TGTGCCAGCTCCCCCGGAGGGGAAGGAGGACAATATGGCTACACCTTC. It translates to CASSPGGEGGQYGYTF. Full variable domain (outside the CDR3, taken from reference TRBV18 and TRBJ1-2): NAGVMQNPRHLVRRRGQEARLRCSPMKGHSHVYWYRQLPEEGLKFMVYLQKENIIDESGMPKERFSAEFPKEGPSILRIQQVVRGDSAAYFCASSPGGEGGQYGYTFGSGTRLTVV.

The chain carries TRBV30 and TRBJ2-7; 9 positions match TRBD1. V was pared by 2 bases and J by 5 bases, with 7 bases of the junction left unmatched. The CDR3 is 14 residues long. From germline, CDR1 is GTSNPN and CDR2 SVGIG (reference sequence). The CDR3 protein is CAWSSGTGRNEQYF. The CDR3 DNA follows: TGTGCCTGGAGTTCCGGGACAGGGAGGAACGAGCAGTACTTC.

V and J are TRBV18 and TRBJ1-1; D remains unclear. CDR1 and CDR2 (germline): KGHSH, LQKENI. There are 14 residues in the CDR3. Trimming left V 2 bases short and J 1 base short, with 8 bases between. CDR3 sequence: CASSPTQTNTEAFF. CDR3 nucleotides: TGTGCCAGCTCACCAACACAGACGAACACTGAAGCTTTCTTT.

V gene TRBV18 combines with J gene TRBJ1-5, with D tentatively TRBD1 (5 bases). CDR1 is KGHSH and CDR2 is LQKENI in the germline V gene. The CDR3 covers 17 residues. V was pared by 1 base and J by 6 bases, with 19 bases between. The CDR3 protein is CASSPLGGGPRLQPQHF. CDR3 sequence (DNA): TGTGCCAGCTCACCACTCGGGGGGGGACCTAGACTTCAGCCCCAGCATTTT. The full variable domain, with the rest looked up from reference TRBV18 and TRBJ1-5, is NAGVMQNPRHLVRRRGQEARLRCSPMKGHSHVYWYRQLPEEGLKFMVYLQKENIIDESGMPKERFSAEFPKEGPSILRIQQVVRGDSAAYFCASSPLGGGPRLQPQHFGDGTRLSIL.

The V gene is TRBV24-1, the J gene TRBJ1-1; 10 bases align to TRBD1. CDR3 size: 14 residues. In germline, CDR1 is KGHDR, CDR2 SFDVKD. Trimming took 7 bases from V and 3 from J; bases not matched to a gene: 4. The CDR3 coding sequence is TGTGCCACCAGGAGACAGGGGGCAGACACTGAAGCTTTCTTT. Protein: CATRRQGADTEAFF.